The rows below give T cell receptor beta chains drawn from one sample of a study of blood T cells in healthy people across ages. In TCRdb, the 5' RACE reads were re-called with MiXCR into one record per CDR3 protein. Of about 650,000 distinct CDR3 sequences in the sample, about 32% were seen once. Sample: blood. The receptor set was obtained from a woman aged 80 or over in good health. Each CDR3 is given with its conserved first and last residue. The D gene is left open where the match is weak. Only part of the rows carry a size: once, few, many, or a class if the clone is expanded.

d_call j_call clone_size v_call cdr3_nt cdr3_aa
- TRBJ2-3 many TRBV20-1 TGCAGTGCTAGAGATGGCCTCAGGGCGGGGGCAAGCACAGATACGCAGTATTTT CSARDGLRAGASTDTQYF
- TRBJ2-1 - TRBV2 TGTGCCAGCAGCGCCGGGATCAATGAGCAGTTCTTC CASSAGINEQFF
- TRBJ1-2 many TRBV5-1 TGCGCCAGCAGCTCGGGGGAACCCTATGGCTACACCTTC CASSSGEPYGYTF
- TRBJ1-2 many TRBV5-1 TGCGCCAGCAGACCCAGGGTTTTTGACTATGGCTACACCTTC CASRPRVFDYGYTF
- TRBJ2-1 - TRBV4-3 TGCGCCAGCAAAGGAAGACTAGGCGCCGACTCTTTTCCCCAAAACAATGAGCAGTTCTTC CASKGRLGADSFPQNNEQFF
- TRBJ2-3 - TRBV6-2/TRBV6-3 TGTGCCAGCAGTTTGGTCCAAGCGAACACAGATACGCAGTATTTT CASSLVQANTDTQYF
TRBD2 TRBJ2-5 - TRBV20-1 TGCAGTGCTATAGAACTAGCGGGAGCTGGTGAGACCCAGTACTTC CSAIELAGAGETQYF
- TRBJ1-5 - TRBV20-1 TGCAGTGCTAGAGACGCCAACGGGGGGCAATACAATCAGCCCCAGCATTTT CSARDANGGQYNQPQHF
- TRBJ1-2 many TRBV25-1 TGTGCCAGCAGTGCAGGGAACTATGGCTACACCTTC CASSAGNYGYTF
- TRBJ1-6 - TRBV9 TGTGCCAGCAGTGTAGCCCAGCTTAATTCACACCTCCACTTT CASSVAQLNSHLHF
- TRBJ2-1 once TRBV7-2 TGTGCCAGCAGCTTAGATAGGAGCCGCGACTACAATGAGCAGTTCTTC CASSLDRSRDYNEQFF
- TRBJ2-3 many TRBV27 TGTGCCAGCAGTTTATTTCGGAGGGATACGCAGTATTTT CASSLFRRDTQYF
- TRBJ2-1 - TRBV28 TGTGCCACCTACCGGGCCAGCCCCTACAATGAGCAGTTCTTC CATYRASPYNEQFF
- TRBJ1-5 - TRBV4-3 TGCGCCAGCAGCCAAGATAACTTGGCAAGGCAGCCCCAGCATTTT CASSQDNLARQPQHF
- TRBJ1-5 - TRBV6-6 TGTGCCACGGGGGTGAGCGGCAATCAGCCCCAGCATTTT CATGVSGNQPQHF
- TRBJ2-1 - TRBV18 TGTGCCAGCTCACCCCCGGTAGACAATGAGCAGTTCTTC CASSPPVDNEQFF
TRBD1 TRBJ1-6 many TRBV12-3/TRBV12-4 TGTGCCAGCAGTCAGCGACAGGGCGATAATTCACCCCTCCACTTT CASSQRQGDNSPLHF
TRBD2 TRBJ2-7 few TRBV9 TGTGCCAGCAGCCCAGGCCTAGCGGGGGGCTCCCTTTCCTACAATGAGCAGTACTTC CASSPGLAGGSLSYNEQYF
- TRBJ1-1 once TRBV15 TGTGCCACCAGCAGAGATCGCCCAAGCGCGGAAGCTTTCTTT CATSRDRPSAEAFF
- TRBJ1-5 many TRBV20-1 TGCAGTGCTAGAGAGGCAGGGCTACAGCCCCAGCATTTT CSAREAGLQPQHF
TRBD1 TRBJ2-7 - TRBV5-1 TGCGCCAGCAGCACGACAGGGCTTGATTACAATGAGCAGTACTTC CASSTTGLDYNEQYF
- TRBJ2-1 - TRBV7-2 TGTGCCAGCAGTCGTACAGGGCTTGGGGCAAGCTATGAGCAGTTCTTC CASSRTGLGASYEQFF
TRBD1 TRBJ1-3 few TRBV9 TGTGCCAGCAGCGTAGGAACAGGGGCCCCGGAAGGAAACACCATATATTTT CASSVGTGAPEGNTIYF
- TRBJ1-4 - TRBV2 TGTGCCAGAACAGGGACAACTAATGAAAAACTGTTTTTT CARTGTTNEKLFF
TRBD1 TRBJ1-2 - TRBV28 TGTGCCAGCACCTCAGGGGGCGGAGGCTACACCTTC CASTSGGGGYTF
TRBD1 TRBJ2-1 - TRBV4-1 TGCGCCAGCAGCACACCGGGACAGGGAGATGAGCAGTTCTTC CASSTPGQGDEQFF
- TRBJ2-7 - TRBV18 TGTGCCAGCTCAAATTCGGCCTACGAGCAGTACTTC CASSNSAYEQYF
- TRBJ1-1 - TRBV25-1 TGTGCCAGCAGTGATCCAGGGGCAGGCACTGAAGCTTTCTTT CASSDPGAGTEAFF
TRBD2 TRBJ2-3 many TRBV20-1 TGCAGTGCTAGAGGACTAGCGGGGGGGGAGGGAACGCAGTATTTT CSARGLAGGEGTQYF
TRBD2 TRBJ2-1 many TRBV6-1 TGTGCCAGCAGAGGGACTAGCGGGGGCGGATCCTACAATGAGCAGTTCTTC CASRGTSGGGSYNEQFF
- TRBJ2-5 many TRBV28 TGTGCCAGCACCATAGGGACAACACGTTACCAAGAGACCCAGTACTTC CASTIGTTRYQETQYF
- TRBJ2-3 many TRBV7-3 TGTGCCAGCAGCGACGGGTTGGGAGGAGATACGCAGTATTTT CASSDGLGGDTQYF
TRBD1 TRBJ1-2 many TRBV3-1 TGTGCCAGCAGCCAAGATCGGGGACAGGGCTATGGCTACACCTTC CASSQDRGQGYGYTF
TRBD1 TRBJ1-1 - TRBV11-2 TGTGCCAGCAGTAGAACCGACAGGGGAACTGAAGCTTTCTTT CASSRTDRGTEAFF
TRBD1 TRBJ2-5 once TRBV5-1 TGCGCCAGCAGCATAGGACAGGCCCAAGAGACCCAGTACTTC CASSIGQAQETQYF
- TRBJ2-3 many TRBV6-5 TGTGCCAGCAGTTATCATAGGGACCGCACAGATACGCAGTATTTT CASSYHRDRTDTQYF
TRBD1 TRBJ2-7 - TRBV7-2 TGTGCCAGCAGCCCCCAGGGGGTCCAAGAGCAGTACTTC CASSPQGVQEQYF
TRBD1 TRBJ2-5 many TRBV7-2 TGTGCCAGCAGCTTAAGGTGGGACAGAGAGACCCAGTACTTC CASSLRWDRETQYF
- TRBJ2-2 many TRBV5-1 TGCGCCAGCAGATCAGGGTCGTCCGGGGAGCTGTTTTTT CASRSGSSGELFF
- TRBJ1-5 many TRBV7-2 TGTGCCAGCAGCCCCATCGGGGGCACGGGCAATCAGCCCCAGCATTTT CASSPIGGTGNQPQHF
- TRBJ2-3 - TRBV7-9 TGCGCCAGCAGCTTACCGGGAGTCGCAGATACGCAGTATTTT CASSLPGVADTQYF
- TRBJ2-7 many TRBV5-6 TGTGCCAGCAGCATGCTCCGGGCCACAAGCTCCTACGAGCAGTACTTC CASSMLRATSSYEQYF
- TRBJ1-5 many TRBV6-5 TGTGCCAGCAGTCAAACGGGGAGTGGGCAGCCCCAGCATTTT CASSQTGSGQPQHF
- TRBJ2-5 - TRBV7-2 TGTGCCAGCAGCTTAGCGGGGGCCCCGTACAATGGGCAGTACTTC CASSLAGAPYNGQYF
- TRBJ1-1 few TRBV6-6 TGTGCCTCCGGGGGAGACACTGAAGCTTTCTTT CASGGDTEAFF
- TRBJ2-1 many TRBV5-4 TGTGCCAGCAGCAACCGGGGTTTCACCTACAATGAGCAGTTCTTC CASSNRGFTYNEQFF
TRBD1 TRBJ1-3 - TRBV29-1 TGCAGCGTCGAGACAGGGAGCTCTGGAAACACCATATATTTT CSVETGSSGNTIYF
TRBD1 TRBJ2-5 many TRBV29-1 TGCAGCGTGGAAGACAGGGCGACTGGGACCCAGTACTTC CSVEDRATGTQYF
- TRBJ2-7 many TRBV6-5 TGTGCCAGCAGTTACTCGAGGGACCGGACCTACGAGCAGTACTTC CASSYSRDRTYEQYF
- TRBJ2-5 - TRBV2 TGTGCCAGCATTCCTAGAGGGCAGGGCGAAGAGACCCAGTACTTC CASIPRGQGEETQYF
- TRBJ2-7 many TRBV7-9 TGTGCCAGCAGCTTAGAGAGCAGCAAGCAGTACTTC CASSLESSKQYF
- TRBJ1-2 many TRBV4-2 TGTGCCAGCAGCCAAGATCGAGTCGGCGGCTACACCTTC CASSQDRVGGYTF
- TRBJ1-1 - TRBV5-1 TGCGCCAGCAGCTTCTCTCAGAGCCCCGTCAGTACTTTCTTT CASSFSQSPVSTFF
TRBD1 TRBJ1-1 - TRBV6-5 TGTGCCAGCAGATCTCGACAGGGCACTGAAGCTTTCTTT CASRSRQGTEAFF
- TRBJ2-7 many TRBV20-1 TGCAGTGCTAGCGACCGCTACGAGCAGTACTTC CSASDRYEQYF
- TRBJ1-1 few TRBV30 TGTGCCTGGAGTGTACTAGAACCCTCGGCCGCTTTCTTT CAWSVLEPSAAFF
- TRBJ2-1 many TRBV29-1 TGCAGCGTTGCCCACAATGAGCAGTTCTTC CSVAHNEQFF
- TRBJ2-7 once TRBV7-2 TGTGCCAGCAGCTCCGGGGGCTGGGACGAGCAGTACTTC CASSSGGWDEQYF
- TRBJ1-1 many TRBV4-2 TGTGCCAGCAGCCCTGTCGAGCGGATGAACACTGAAGCTTTCTTT CASSPVERMNTEAFF
- TRBJ1-1 many TRBV29-1 TGCAGCGTTACGGACAGTACAGGGATCACTGAAGCTTTCTTT CSVTDSTGITEAFF